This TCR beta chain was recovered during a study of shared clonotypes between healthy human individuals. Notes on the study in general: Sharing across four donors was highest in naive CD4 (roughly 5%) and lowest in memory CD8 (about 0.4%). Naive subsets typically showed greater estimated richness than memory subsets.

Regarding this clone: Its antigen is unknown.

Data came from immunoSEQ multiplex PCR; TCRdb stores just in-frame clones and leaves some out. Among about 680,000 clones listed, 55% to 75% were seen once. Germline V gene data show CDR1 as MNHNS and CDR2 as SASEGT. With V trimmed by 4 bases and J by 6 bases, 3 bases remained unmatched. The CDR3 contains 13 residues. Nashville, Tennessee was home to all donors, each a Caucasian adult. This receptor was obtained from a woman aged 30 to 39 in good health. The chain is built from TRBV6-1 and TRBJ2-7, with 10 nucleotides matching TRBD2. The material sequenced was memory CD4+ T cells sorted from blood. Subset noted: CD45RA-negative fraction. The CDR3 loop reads CASSVLAGPEQYF. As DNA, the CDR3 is TGTGCCAGCAGTGTACTAGCGGGACCCGAGCAGTACTTC.